The rows below give T cell receptor beta chains drawn from one sample of a study of beta chain features in type 1 diabetes. Some clones are missing from TCRdb's copy, which holds only in-frame ones; the method was immunoSEQ multiplex PCR. This table has a few hundred thousand clones, over 8.5% appearing once. Material for sequencing was central memory CD4+ T cells from blood. The source of these receptors is a man younger than 45 with type 1 diabetes. The CDR3 runs from the conserved cysteine through the conserved F or W. Fields, in order: CDR3 length, V gene, D gene, clone size, J gene, CDR3 protein, CDR3 DNA. The D gene is left open where the match is weak. Size values are once, few and many counts, or a class for expanded clones, and some rows have none.

>16|TRBV2|.|.|TRBJ2-5
CASEAYGSLGAETQYF
TGTGCCAGCGAGGCATATGGGAGTTTGGGTGCGGAGACCCAGTACTTC
>14|TRBV5-6|.|many|TRBJ1-2
CASSFDWEGYGYTF
TGTGCCAGCAGCTTTGACTGGGAGGGCTATGGCTACACCTTC
>15|TRBV7-6|.|few|TRBJ2-5
CASSLEAQGGETQYF
TGTGCCAGCAGCTTAGAGGCCCAGGGCGGGGAGACCCAGTACTTC
>16|TRBV25-1|.|few|TRBJ1-1
CASSEFGSGSRTEAFF
TGTGCCAGCAGTGAATTTGGTAGCGGGAGCCGAACTGAAGCTTTCTTT
>15|TRBV5-1|.|.|TRBJ2-7
CASKGTGMISYEQYF
TGCGCCAGCAAAGGAACAGGGATGATTTCCTACGAGCAGTACTTC
>22|TRBV29-1|.|few|TRBJ1-2
CSVDLAGVANVGRLGTNYGYTF
TGCAGCGTTGACTTAGCAGGGGTGGCTAACGTCGGGCGGCTGGGCACTAACTATGGCTACACCTTC
>15|TRBV9|TRBD1|.|TRBJ1-1
CASSAGDRDSSEAFF
TGTGCCAGCAGCGCCGGGGACAGGGATAGTTCTGAAGCTTTCTTT
>15|TRBV21-1|.|few|TRBJ1-2
CASSKGEWGWRGYTF
TGTGCCAGCAGCAAAGGGGAATGGGGCTGGCGCGGCTACACCTTC
>13|TRBV6-5|.|.|TRBJ2-6
CASSEWAANVLTF
TGTGCCAGCAGTGAATGGGCGGCCAACGTCCTGACTTTC
>15|TRBV21-1|.|many|TRBJ2-1
CASSKGALAYNEQFF
TGTGCCAGCAGCAAGGGGGCCCTGGCCTACAATGAGCAGTTCTTC
>16|TRBV19|TRBD2|few|TRBJ2-2
CASIPQGLAGAGELFF
TGTGCCAGTATCCCCCAGGGACTAGCGGGAGCCGGGGAGCTGTTTTTT
>13|TRBV5-4|TRBD1|few|TRBJ2-7
CASSLRDRVEQYF
TGTGCCAGCAGCCTACGAGACAGGGTTGAGCAGTACTTC
>19|TRBV5-3|TRBD2|.|TRBJ2-3
CARSLTAGAGMVGTDTQYF
TGTGCCAGAAGCCTCACAGCGGGAGCGGGCATGGTAGGCACAGATACGCAGTATTTT
>12|TRBV28|.|few|TRBJ2-3
CAGGSGTDTQYF
TGTGCAGGGGGGTCTGGCACAGATACGCAGTATTTT
>12|TRBV28|.|.|TRBJ1-1
CASAQANTEAFF
TGTGCCAGCGCCCAGGCGAACACTGAAGCTTTCTTT
>13|TRBV9|.|.|TRBJ1-5
CASSVNGNQPQHF
TGTGCCAGCAGCGTAAATGGCAATCAGCCCCAGCATTTT
>13|TRBV5-4|.|.|TRBJ2-3
CASSLGLTDTQYF
TGTGCCAGCAGCCTGGGACTCACAGATACGCAGTATTTT
>16|TRBV6-6|.|few|TRBJ1-1
CASSYLNGIGDTEAFF
TGTGCCAGCAGTTACCTCAATGGGATAGGGGACACTGAAGCTTTCTTT
>15|TRBV28|.|few|TRBJ2-6
CASLGHHSGANVLTF
TGTGCCAGCCTCGGACATCACTCTGGGGCCAACGTCCTGACTTTC
>15|TRBV19|.|.|TRBJ1-1
CASRGLGGLNTEAFF
TGTGCCAGCCGTGGATTGGGGGGGCTGAACACTGAAGCTTTCTTT
>13|TRBV7-3|TRBD2|many|TRBJ2-1
CASSGPGTSGKFF
TGTGCCAGCAGCGGCCCGGGGACTAGCGGGAAGTTCTTC
>15|TRBV5-1|.|.|TRBJ2-1
CASSSASGADNEQFF
TGCGCCAGCAGCTCCGCTTCAGGGGCGGACAATGAGCAGTTCTTC
>15|TRBV5-1|TRBD2|many|TRBJ2-2
CASSWTSGNTGELFF
TGCGCCAGCAGCTGGACTAGCGGCAACACCGGGGAGCTGTTTTTT
>17|TRBV19|.|few|TRBJ2-2
CASSLRLGAANTGELFF
TGTGCCAGTAGTCTCCGCTTAGGAGCCGCCAACACCGGGGAGCTGTTTTTT
>13|TRBV5-4|.|.|TRBJ1-2
CASSPQTGYGYTF
TGTGCCAGCAGCCCCCAGACAGGTTATGGCTACACCTTC